What follows are 5 T cell receptor beta chains derived from one specimen sequenced in a study of T-cell memory formation after mild COVID-19. MiXCR, applied by TCRdb to the 5' RACE reads, yields one record per CDR3 protein. The sample includes 6,000 to 9,500 distinct CDR3 sequences, approximately 31% of them seen just once. Sequencing used PBMCs or a T cell subset sorted from them (not recorded which). The receptor set was obtained from an adult woman who had mild COVID-19 (a few samples of this study predate the infection). Cell type and time point are not known.

V is TRBV6-4 and J is TRBJ1-2; maybe TRBD1 (5 bases). Germline V gene sequence: CDR1 MRHNA, CDR2 SNTAGT. Trimming removed 4 bases at V and 3 bases at J, with 15 bases between. The CDR3 is 15 amino acids. The CDR3 DNA follows: TGTGCCAGCAGTGCGTCCGGGGACGGATACTATGGCTACACCTTC. It is translated as CASSASGDGYYGYTF.

This clonotype came up many times. The V gene is TRBV20-1, the J gene TRBJ1-1, with a tentative D call TRBD1 (5 bases). V lost 3 bases, J lost 4 bases, and 15 bases lay in between. This CDR3 is 14 amino acids long. In germline, CDR1 is DFQATT, CDR2 SNEGSKA (reference sequence). The CDR3 DNA sequence: TGCAGTGCTAGTGGGGACGGAAGTGGCACTGAAGCTTTCTTT. Amino acid sequence: CSASGDGSGTEAFF.

This clonotype is labeled medium-sized. The chain recombines TRBV7-9 with TRBJ2-3; D gene unclear. Germline values: CDR1 SEHNR, CDR2 FQNEAQ (reference sequence). CDR3 size: 15 residues. Trimming removed 7 bases from V and 1 base from J, with 15 bases in between. CDR3 residues: CASTFGIGGTDTQYF. The CDR3 DNA follows: TGTGCCAGCACCTTTGGAATCGGCGGCACAGATACGCAGTATTTT.

This clonotype was counted at least ten times. The chain uses TRBV7-3 and TRBJ2-3; tentatively, D is TRBD1 or TRBD2 (5 bases each). The CDR3 contains 14 residues. CDR1 and CDR2 (germline): SGHTA, FQGTGA. With 2 bases removed from V and 5 bases from J, the gap between germline ends came to 11 bases. The CDR3 protein is CASSLGSRGDTQYF. The CDR3 nucleotides are TGTGCCAGCAGCTTAGGGTCGAGGGGAGATACGCAGTATTTT.

The genes are TRBV7-9 and TRBJ2-3; weak D call: TRBD2 (6 bases). CDR3 length: 15 amino acids. V was trimmed by 1 base and J by 2 bases, leaving 10 bases between them. The germline V gene has CDR1 SEHNR and CDR2 FQNEAQ (reference sequence). The CDR3 sequence is CASSLVGTLTDTQYF. The CDR3 DNA reads TGTGCCAGCAGCTTAGTGGGGACTCTCACAGATACGCAGTATTTT. Full variable domain (missing parts from reference TRBV7-9 and TRBJ2-3): DTGVSQNPRHKITKRGQNVTFRCDPISEHNRLYWYRQTLGQGPEFLTYFQNEAQLEKSRLLSDRFSAERPKGSFSTLEIQRTEQGDSAMYLCASSLVGTLTDTQYFGPGTRLTVL.